This record covers a single T cell receptor (beta chain). The CDR3 loop spans 13 amino acids. Unmatched junction bases numbered 3, after V lost 3 bases and J lost 4 bases. The data derive from a study of human T cells and chemical hapten exposure. TCRdb redid the calling of the RACE reads with MiXCR, one entry per CDR3 protein. The sample yields 200,000 to 300,000 distinct CDR3 sequences, about 8.1% seen once. Time point of the sample: pre-sensitization, week 0. Sample treatment: therapeutic diphenylcyclopropenone sensitization with weekly scalp DPC. The clonotype was recovered from a woman aged 40 to 55 with alopecia areata. Some clones in this sample may be carry-over from other donors' samples. The chain joins TRBV12-3 or TRBV12-4 to TRBJ2-7; TRBD1 matches at 7 bases. Here the sequenced sample was whole blood, taken in connection with sensitization to the hapten diphenylcyclopropenone (DPC). DNA of the CDR3: TGTGCCAGCAGTTTTGGGACAGTATACGAGCAGTACTTC. Its translation: CASSFGTVYEQYF.